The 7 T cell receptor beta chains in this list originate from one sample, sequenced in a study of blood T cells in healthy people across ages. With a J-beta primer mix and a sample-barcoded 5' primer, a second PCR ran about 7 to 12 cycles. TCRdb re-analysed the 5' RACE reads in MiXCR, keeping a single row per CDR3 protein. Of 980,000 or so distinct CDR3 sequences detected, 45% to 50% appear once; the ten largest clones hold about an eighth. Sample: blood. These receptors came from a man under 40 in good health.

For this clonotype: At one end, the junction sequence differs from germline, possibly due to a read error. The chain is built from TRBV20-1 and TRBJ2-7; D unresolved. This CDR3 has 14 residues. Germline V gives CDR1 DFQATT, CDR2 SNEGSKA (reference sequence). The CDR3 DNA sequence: TGCAGTGCTAGCTCAGCTTCACATTCCTTCGAGCAGTACTTC. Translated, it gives CSASSASHSFEQYF.

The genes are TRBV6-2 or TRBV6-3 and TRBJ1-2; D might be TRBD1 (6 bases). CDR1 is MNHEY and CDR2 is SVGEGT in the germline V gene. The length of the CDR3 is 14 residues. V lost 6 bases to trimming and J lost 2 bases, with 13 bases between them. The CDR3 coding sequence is TGTGCCAGCAGCCAACCCGGACAGAACTATGGCTACACCTTC. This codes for CASSQPGQNYGYTF.

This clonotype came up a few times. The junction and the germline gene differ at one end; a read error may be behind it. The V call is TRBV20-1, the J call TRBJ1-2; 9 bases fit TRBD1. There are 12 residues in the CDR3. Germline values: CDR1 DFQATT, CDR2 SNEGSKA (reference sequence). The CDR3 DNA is TGCAGTGCCAGAGGGACAGGGCATGGCTACACCTTC. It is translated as CSARGTGHGYTF.

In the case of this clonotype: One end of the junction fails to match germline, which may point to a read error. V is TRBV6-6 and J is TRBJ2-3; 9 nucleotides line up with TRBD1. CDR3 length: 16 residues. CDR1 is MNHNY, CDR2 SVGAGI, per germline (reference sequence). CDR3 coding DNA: TGTGCCGGCAGCAAAACAGGGGGCCCTAGCACAGATACGCAGTATTTT. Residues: CAGSKTGGPSTDTQYF.

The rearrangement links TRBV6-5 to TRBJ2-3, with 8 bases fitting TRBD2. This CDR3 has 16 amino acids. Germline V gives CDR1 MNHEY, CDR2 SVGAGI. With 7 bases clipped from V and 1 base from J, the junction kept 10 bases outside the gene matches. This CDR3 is CASNRGGTRRTDTQYF. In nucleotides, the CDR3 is TGTGCCAGCAACCGCGGGGGGACTAGACGCACAGATACGCAGTATTTT.

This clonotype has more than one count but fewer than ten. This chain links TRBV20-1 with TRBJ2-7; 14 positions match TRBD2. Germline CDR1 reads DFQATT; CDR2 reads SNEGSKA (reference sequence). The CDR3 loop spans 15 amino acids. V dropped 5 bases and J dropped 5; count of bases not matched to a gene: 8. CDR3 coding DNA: TGCAGTGCTCCACTGACTAGCGGGGGGGCTGACGAGCAGTACTTC. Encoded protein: CSAPLTSGGADEQYF.

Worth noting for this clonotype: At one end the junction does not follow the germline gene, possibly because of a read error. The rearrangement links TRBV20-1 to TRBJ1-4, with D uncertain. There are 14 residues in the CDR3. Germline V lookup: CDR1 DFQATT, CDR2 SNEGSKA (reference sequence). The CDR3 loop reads CSARETAAYEKPFF. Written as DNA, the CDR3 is TGCAGTGCTAGAGAAACAGCAGCATATGAAAAACCGTTTTTT.